This T cell receptor (beta chain) stems from a study of blood T cell repertoires in COVID-19 (dated by TCRdb to about 2020). Looking at the study overall: Samples from collaborators originated in the United States, Italy and Spain and spanned both the acute and convalescent phases of COVID-19. Subjects who had been exposed to COVID-19, were actively infected with it, or had recovered from it provided the deeply sampled blood TCRbeta repertoires that made up the dataset. The samples were drawn from two sources: the first 160 participants of the ongoing ImmuneRACE study, and over 1,000 subjects contributed by 6 global collaborators. Sample metadata almost always included a de-identified subject ID, COVID-19 status, age in years and sex. Where available, HLA class I and class II types were taken from metadata supplied by the sample provider and were not determined by assay-based typing. The material from the prospective study consisted of cDNA or gDNA derived from T cells, B-cell-depleted T cells, or PBMCs. The repertoires were released in a freely available public database meant as a resource for research on the immune response to SARS-CoV-2.

TCRbeta CDR3 regions were amplified from genomic DNA by means of the immunoSEQ Assay, a bias-controlled multiplex PCR. The authors' pipeline ran thus. The number of nucleated cells in each sample was estimated from the amplification of reference gene primers within the assay. Sequence reads were collapsed and filtered to measure the absolute abundance of every unique TCRbeta CDR3 rearrangement. For each sample, productive Simpson clonality was calculated as the square root of Simpson's diversity index across productive rearrangements. The table was pulled from immuneACCESS by TCRdb, which kept in-frame rearrangements only. Such tables lose some clones; where checked, under half of the loss comes from unresolved V genes, and the rest has no known cause. The D gene and trimming were derived from the DNA, and the V and J assignments and clone size from that table. This sample holds about 180,000 clones; roughly 89% were observed only once. Of the sample, under 15% falls within the top ten clones.

The V end loses 6 bases and the J end loses 2 bases, and a stretch of 11 bases separates them. Spanning cysteine to phenylalanine, the CDR3 consists of 14 amino acids. Just the 42-base CDR3 DNA is kept, in frame starting at base 1. In the germline V gene, CDR1 corresponds to SNHLY and CDR2 to FYNNEI. Note on this clone: It lacks a known antigen. No much larger clone exists at a distance of one base, and base qualities are not known.

Study-wide findings and limitations: The amount of clinical and demographic metadata varied by source and participant and was provided uncurated.

One collaborating source in Seattle enrolled patients during active infection and followed them longitudinally through the course of disease. Whole blood was collected in K2EDTA tubes by collaborating institutions according to the institutions' own protocols. Collaborator samples were shipped for TCRbeta analysis as frozen whole blood, isolated PBMCs, or DNA extracted from either sample type. The receptor was derived from a woman aged 70-85 years with COVID-19, enrolled during active disease. Sequencing was carried out using peripheral blood. The chain links TRBV2 with TRBJ2-1, and TRBD2 may be the D gene, going by 6 matching bases. The CDR3 here reads CASRSSGTYNEQFF. The sequenced DNA: TGTGCCAGCAGGAGTAGCGGTACCTACAATGAGCAGTTCTTC.